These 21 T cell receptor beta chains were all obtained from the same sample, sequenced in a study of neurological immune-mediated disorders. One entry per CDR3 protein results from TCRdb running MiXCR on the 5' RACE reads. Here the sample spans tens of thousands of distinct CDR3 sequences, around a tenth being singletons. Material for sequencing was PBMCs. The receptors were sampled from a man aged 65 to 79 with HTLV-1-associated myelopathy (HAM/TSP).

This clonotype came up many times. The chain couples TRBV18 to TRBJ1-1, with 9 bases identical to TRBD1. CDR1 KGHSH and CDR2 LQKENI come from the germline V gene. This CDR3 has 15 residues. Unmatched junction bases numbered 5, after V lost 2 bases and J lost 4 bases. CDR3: CASSPTQGAPTEAFF. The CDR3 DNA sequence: TGTGCCAGCTCACCAACACAGGGGGCGCCCACTGAAGCTTTCTTT.

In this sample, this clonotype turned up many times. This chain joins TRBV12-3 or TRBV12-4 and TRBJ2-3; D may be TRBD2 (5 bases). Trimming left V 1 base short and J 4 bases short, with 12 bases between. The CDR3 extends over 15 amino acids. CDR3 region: CASSLGGEVADTQYF. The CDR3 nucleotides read TGTGCCAGCAGTTTAGGGGGAGAGGTCGCAGATACGCAGTATTTT.

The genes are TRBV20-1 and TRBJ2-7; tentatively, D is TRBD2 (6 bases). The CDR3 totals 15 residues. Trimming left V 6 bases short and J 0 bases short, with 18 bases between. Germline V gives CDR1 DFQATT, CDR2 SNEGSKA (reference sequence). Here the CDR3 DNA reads TGCAGTGCCACGTCCGGGACTCAAAGCTCCTACGAGCAGTACTTC. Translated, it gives CSATSGTQSSYEQYF.

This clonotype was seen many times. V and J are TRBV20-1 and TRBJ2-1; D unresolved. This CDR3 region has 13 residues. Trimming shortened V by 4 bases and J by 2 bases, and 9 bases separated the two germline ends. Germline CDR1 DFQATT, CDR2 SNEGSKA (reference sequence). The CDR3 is CSATDPPYNEQFF. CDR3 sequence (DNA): TGCAGTGCTACAGACCCGCCCTACAATGAGCAGTTCTTC.

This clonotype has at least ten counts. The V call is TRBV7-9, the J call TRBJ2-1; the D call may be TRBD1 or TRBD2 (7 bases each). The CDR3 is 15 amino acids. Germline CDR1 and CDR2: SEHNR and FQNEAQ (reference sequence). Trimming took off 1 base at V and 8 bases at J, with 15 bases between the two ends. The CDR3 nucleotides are TGTGCCAGCAGCTTAGGGAGCCAGGGGGGGTATGAGCAGTTCTTC. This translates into CASSLGSQGGYEQFF. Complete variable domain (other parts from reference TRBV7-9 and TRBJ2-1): DTGVSQNPRHKITKRGQNVTFRCDPISEHNRLYWYRQTLGQGPEFLTYFQNEAQLEKSRLLSDRFSAERPKGSFSTLEIQRTEQGDSAMYLCASSLGSQGGYEQFFGPGTRLTVL.

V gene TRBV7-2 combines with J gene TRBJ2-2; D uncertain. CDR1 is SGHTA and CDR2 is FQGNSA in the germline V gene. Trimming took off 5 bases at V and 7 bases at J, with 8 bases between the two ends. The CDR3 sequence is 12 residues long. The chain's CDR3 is CASSPYIGELFF. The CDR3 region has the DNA TGTGCCAGCAGCCCCTACATCGGGGAGCTGTTTTTT. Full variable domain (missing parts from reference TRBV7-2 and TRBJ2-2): GAGVSQSPSNKVTEKGKDVELRCDPISGHTALYWYRQSLGQGLEFLIYFQGNSAPDKSGLPSDRFSAERTGGSVSTLTIQRTQQEDSAVYLCASSPYIGELFFGEGSRLTVL.

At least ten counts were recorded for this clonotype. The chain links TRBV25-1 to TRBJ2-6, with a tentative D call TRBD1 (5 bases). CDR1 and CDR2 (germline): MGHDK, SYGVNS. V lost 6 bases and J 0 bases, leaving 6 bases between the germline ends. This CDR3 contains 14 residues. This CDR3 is CASSRDSGANVLTF. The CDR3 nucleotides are TGTGCCAGCAGCAGGGACTCTGGGGCCAACGTCCTGACTTTC.

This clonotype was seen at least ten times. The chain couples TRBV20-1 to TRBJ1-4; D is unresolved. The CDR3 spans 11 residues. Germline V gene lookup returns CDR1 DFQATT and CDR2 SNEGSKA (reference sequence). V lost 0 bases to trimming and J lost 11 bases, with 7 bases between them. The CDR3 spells CSARESRKLFF. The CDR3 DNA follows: TGCAGTGCTAGAGAAAGTAGGAAACTGTTTTTT.

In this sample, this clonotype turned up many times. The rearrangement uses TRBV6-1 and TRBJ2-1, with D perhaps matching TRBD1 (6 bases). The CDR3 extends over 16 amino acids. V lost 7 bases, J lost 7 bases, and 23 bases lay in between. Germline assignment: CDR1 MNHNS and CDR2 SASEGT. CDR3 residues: CASTKAGVEIVNEQFF. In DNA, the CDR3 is TGTGCCAGCACCAAGGCAGGGGTGGAAATAGTTAATGAGCAGTTCTTC.

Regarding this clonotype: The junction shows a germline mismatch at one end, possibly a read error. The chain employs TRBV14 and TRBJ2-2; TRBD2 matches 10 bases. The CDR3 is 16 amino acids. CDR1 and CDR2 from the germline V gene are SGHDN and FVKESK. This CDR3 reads CASSQVAGGVTGEPFF. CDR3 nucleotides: TGTGCCAGCAGCCAAGTAGCGGGAGGAGTTACCGGGGAGCCGTTTTTT. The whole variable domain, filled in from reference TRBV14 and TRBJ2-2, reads EAGVTQFPSHSVIEKGQTVTLRCDPISGHDNLYWYRRVMGKEIKFLLHFVKESKQDESGMPNNRFLAERTGGTYSTLKVQPAELEDSGVYFCASSQVAGGVTGEPFFGEGSRLTVL.

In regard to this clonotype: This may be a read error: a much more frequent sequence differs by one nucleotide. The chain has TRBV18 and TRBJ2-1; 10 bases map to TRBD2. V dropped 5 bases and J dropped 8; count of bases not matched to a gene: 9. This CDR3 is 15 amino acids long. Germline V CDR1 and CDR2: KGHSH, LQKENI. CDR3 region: CASSGTSGVVYEQFF. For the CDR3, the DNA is TGTGCCAGCTCAGGAACTAGCGGGGTCGTCTATGAGCAGTTCTTC. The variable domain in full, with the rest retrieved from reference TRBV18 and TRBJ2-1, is NAGVMQNPRHLVRRRGQEARLRCSPMKGHSHVYWYRQLPEEGLKFMVYLQKENIIDESGMPKERFSAEFPKEGPSILRIQQVVRGDSAAYFCASSGTSGVVYEQFFGPGTRLTVL.

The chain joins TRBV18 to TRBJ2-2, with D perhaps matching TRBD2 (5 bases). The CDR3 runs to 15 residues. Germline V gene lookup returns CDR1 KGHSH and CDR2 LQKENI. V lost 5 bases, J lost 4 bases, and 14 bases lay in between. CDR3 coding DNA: TGTGCCAGCTCAATCGACCTAGCACCCACCGGGGAGCTGTTTTTT. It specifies CASSIDLAPTGELFF. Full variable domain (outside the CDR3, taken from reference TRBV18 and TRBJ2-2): NAGVMQNPRHLVRRRGQEARLRCSPMKGHSHVYWYRQLPEEGLKFMVYLQKENIIDESGMPKERFSAEFPKEGPSILRIQQVVRGDSAAYFCASSIDLAPTGELFFGEGSRLTVL.

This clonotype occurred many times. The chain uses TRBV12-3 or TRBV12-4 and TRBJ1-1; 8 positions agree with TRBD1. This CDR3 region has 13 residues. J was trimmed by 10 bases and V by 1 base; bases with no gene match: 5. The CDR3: CASSLGTGRSAFF. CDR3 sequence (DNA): TGTGCCAGCAGTTTAGGGACAGGGCGTTCAGCTTTCTTT.

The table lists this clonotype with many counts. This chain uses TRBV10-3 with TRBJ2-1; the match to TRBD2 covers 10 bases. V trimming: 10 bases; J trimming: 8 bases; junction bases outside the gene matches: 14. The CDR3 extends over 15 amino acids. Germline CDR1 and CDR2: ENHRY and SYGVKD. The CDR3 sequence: CASQTSGTSEHEQFF. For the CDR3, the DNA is TGTGCCAGCCAAACCTCCGGGACTAGCGAACATGAGCAGTTCTTC.

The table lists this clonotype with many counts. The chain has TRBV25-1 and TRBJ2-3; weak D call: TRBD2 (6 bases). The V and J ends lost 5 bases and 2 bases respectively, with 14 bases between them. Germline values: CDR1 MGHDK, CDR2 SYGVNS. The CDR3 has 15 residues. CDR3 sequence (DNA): TGTGCCAGCAGTTACCCAGCGGGCTACACAGATACGCAGTATTTT. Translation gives CASSYPAGYTDTQYF.

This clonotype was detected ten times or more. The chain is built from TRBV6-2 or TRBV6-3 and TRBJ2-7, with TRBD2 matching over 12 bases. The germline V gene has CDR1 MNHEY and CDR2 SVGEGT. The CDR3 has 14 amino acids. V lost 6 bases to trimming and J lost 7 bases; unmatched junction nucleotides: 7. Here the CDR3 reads CASSPLGLAGEQYF. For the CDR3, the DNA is TGTGCCAGCAGCCCCCTGGGACTAGCGGGTGAGCAGTACTTC.

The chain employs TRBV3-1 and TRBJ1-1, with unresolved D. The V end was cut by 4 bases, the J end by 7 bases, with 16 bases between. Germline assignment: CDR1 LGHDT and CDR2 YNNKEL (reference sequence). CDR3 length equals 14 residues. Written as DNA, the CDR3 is TGTGCCAGCAGCCTACAACACCCGCCCCGTGAAGCTTTCTTT. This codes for CASSLQHPPREAFF. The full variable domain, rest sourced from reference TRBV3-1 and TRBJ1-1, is DTAVSQTPKYLVTQMGNDKSIKCEQNLGHDTMYWYKQDSKKFLKIMFSYNNKELIINETVPNRFSPKSPDKAHLNLHINSLELGDSAVYFCASSLQHPPREAFFGQGTRLTVV.

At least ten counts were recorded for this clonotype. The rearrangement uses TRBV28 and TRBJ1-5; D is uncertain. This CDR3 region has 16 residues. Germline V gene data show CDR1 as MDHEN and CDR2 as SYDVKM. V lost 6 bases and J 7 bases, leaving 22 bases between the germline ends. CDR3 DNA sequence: TGTGCCAGCAGCCTCGGAGCGTTAACCCACTCCCAGCCCCAGCATTTT. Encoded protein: CASSLGALTHSQPQHF.

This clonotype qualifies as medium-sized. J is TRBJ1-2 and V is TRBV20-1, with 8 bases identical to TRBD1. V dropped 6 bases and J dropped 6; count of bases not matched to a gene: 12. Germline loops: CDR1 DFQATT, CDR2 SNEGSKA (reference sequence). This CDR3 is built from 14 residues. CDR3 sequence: CSAAGLAGGHGYTF. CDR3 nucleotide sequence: TGCAGTGCCGCCGGCCTGGCAGGGGGCCATGGCTACACCTTC.

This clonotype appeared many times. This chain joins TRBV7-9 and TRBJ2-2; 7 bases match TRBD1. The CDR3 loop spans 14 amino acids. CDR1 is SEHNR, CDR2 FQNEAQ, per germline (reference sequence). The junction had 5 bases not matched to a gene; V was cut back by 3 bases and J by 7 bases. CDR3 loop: CASSFRTGYGELFF. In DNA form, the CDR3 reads TGTGCCAGCAGCTTCCGGACAGGATACGGGGAGCTGTTTTTT.

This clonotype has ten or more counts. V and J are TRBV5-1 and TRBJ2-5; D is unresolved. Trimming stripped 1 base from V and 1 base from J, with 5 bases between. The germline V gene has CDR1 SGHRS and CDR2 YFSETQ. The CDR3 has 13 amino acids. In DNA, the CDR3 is TGCGCCAGCAGCTTGAGACTCCAAGAGACCCAGTACTTC. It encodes CASSLRLQETQYF.